What follows are 22 T cell receptor beta chains derived from one specimen sequenced in a study of beta chain features in type 1 diabetes. Study-level results: Within each of all four CD4+ subsets, Type 1 diabetes patients had TCRB CDR3s that were moderately but significantly shorter.

Expressed TCRB transcripts were sequenced because the isolated RNA had all been reverse transcribed beforehand. Clones were sequenced by immunoSEQ multiplex PCR, and TCRdb holds only the in-frame ones, with some missing. The data hold about 160,000 clones, with over 55% observed a single time. These receptors' targets are unknown. Sequencing used naive CD4+ T cells from blood. The receptors stem from a man aged 25-45 years with type 1 diabetes.

The table lists this clone with a few counts. The V and J genes are TRBV30 and TRBJ2-2; TRBD1 aligns across 11 bases. The CDR3 is 15 amino acids. Per germline, CDR1 GTSNPN and CDR2 SVGIG (reference sequence). V trimming: 4 bases; J trimming: 2 bases; junction bases outside the gene matches: 3. CDR3 protein: CAWNGQGANTGELFF. The CDR3 nucleotides read TGTGCCTGGAACGGACAGGGGGCCAACACCGGGGAGCTGTTTTTT.

V and J are TRBV29-1 and TRBJ1-2, with a tentative D call TRBD1 (6 bases). Trimming removed 5 bases at V and 7 bases at J, with 11 bases between. This CDR3 has 11 residues. CDR1 is SQVTM and CDR2 is ANQGSEA in the germline V gene. CDR3 nucleotides: TGCAGCGTTTACAGGGAGGGTGGCTACACCTTC. Its protein is CSVYREGGYTF.

This chain links TRBV30 with TRBJ2-5; D not resolved. With 1 base removed from V and 2 bases from J, the gap between germline ends came to 5 bases. Looked up from germline, CDR1 is GTSNPN and CDR2 is SVGIG (reference sequence). The CDR3 has 12 amino acids. CDR3 DNA sequence: TGTGCCTGGAGTGGGGTTCAAGAGACCCAGTACTTC. This sequence encodes CAWSGVQETQYF. The full variable domain, its missing parts supplied by reference TRBV30 and TRBJ2-5, is SQTIHQWPATLVQPVGSPLSLECTVEGTSNPNLYWYRQAAGRGLQLLFYSVGIGQISSEVPQNLSASRPQDRQFILSSKKLLLSDSGFYLCAWSGVQETQYFGPGTRLLVL.

V is TRBV29-1 and J is TRBJ2-5; D may be TRBD2 (5 bases). The V gene lost 7 bases and the J gene lost 4 bases, with 13 bases spanning the gap. Germline assignment: CDR1 SQVTM and CDR2 ANQGSEA. The CDR3 is 12 residues long. For the CDR3, the DNA is TGCAGCGCCGGGGTCCGGGCAGAGACCCAGTACTTC. This encodes CSAGVRAETQYF.

This clone was observed a handful of times. The chain links TRBV7-2 to TRBJ1-6, with D perhaps matching TRBD1 (6 bases). The CDR3 consists of 15 residues. The V and J ends lost 0 bases and 9 bases respectively, with 12 bases between them. Germline CDR1 SGHTA, CDR2 FQGNSA. CDR3 protein: CASSLAQGRVSPLHF. The CDR3 nucleotides are TGTGCCAGCAGCTTAGCGCAGGGGCGCGTTTCACCCCTCCACTTT.

This clone was picked up a small number of times. This rearrangement joins TRBV27 to TRBJ2-7, with unresolved D. V was shortened by 5 bases and J by 3 bases, with 14 bases between the two germline ends. Germline V lookup: CDR1 MNHEY, CDR2 SMNVEV (reference sequence). The CDR3 contains 14 residues. Here the CDR3 DNA reads TGTGCCAGCAGTCCGAAGTTCTTGGGCTACGAGCAGTACTTC. As protein: CASSPKFLGYEQYF.

This clone showed up just a few times. The gene calls are TRBV5-1 and TRBJ2-6, with D uncertain. This CDR3 contains 14 residues. Germline CDR1 reads SGHRS; CDR2 reads YFSETQ. V was pared by 4 bases and J by 0 bases, with 5 bases between. CDR3 amino acids: CASSAPSGANVLTF. The CDR3 coding sequence is TGCGCCAGCAGCGCCCCCTCTGGGGCCAACGTCCTGACTTTC.

The genes are TRBV7-2 and TRBJ1-1; D might be TRBD1 (6 bases). The CDR3 runs to 17 residues. Deletions cut 4 bases from V and 0 bases from J, with 18 bases between. Germline loops: CDR1 SGHTA, CDR2 FQGNSA. CDR3 region: CASSSGQGFILNTEAFF. CDR3 sequence (DNA): TGTGCCAGCAGCTCGGGACAAGGTTTTATTTTGAACACTGAAGCTTTCTTT. The full variable domain, completed using reference TRBV7-2 and TRBJ1-1, is GAGVSQSPSNKVTEKGKDVELRCDPISGHTALYWYRQSLGQGLEFLIYFQGNSAPDKSGLPSDRFSAERTGGSVSTLTIQRTQQEDSAVYLCASSSGQGFILNTEAFFGQGTRLTVV.

The genes are TRBV18 and TRBJ1-1, with D perhaps matching TRBD1 (5 bases). The germline V gene encodes CDR1 KGHSH and CDR2 LQKENI. The CDR3 consists of 13 residues. V dropped 4 bases and J dropped 0 bases, with 6 bases sitting between them. The CDR3 protein is CASSRDLNTEAFF. CDR3 coding DNA: TGTGCCAGCTCACGGGACCTGAACACTGAAGCTTTCTTT. Looking up the rest from reference TRBV18 and TRBJ1-1 gives the full variable domain: NAGVMQNPRHLVRRRGQEARLRCSPMKGHSHVYWYRQLPEEGLKFMVYLQKENIIDESGMPKERFSAEFPKEGPSILRIQQVVRGDSAAYFCASSRDLNTEAFFGQGTRLTVV.

The chain joins TRBV29-1 to TRBJ1-1; possible D gene TRBD1, 5 bases. V lost 3 bases and J 6 bases, leaving 8 bases between the germline ends. Looked up from germline, CDR1 is SQVTM and CDR2 is ANQGSEA. CDR3 length: 11 amino acids. For the CDR3, the DNA is TGCAGCGTTGATCCGGGGCCTGAAGCTTTCTTT. Its translation: CSVDPGPEAFF.

The V and J genes are TRBV30 and TRBJ1-2; 9 positions match TRBD1. V was clipped by 3 bases and J by 6 bases; unmatched bases: 5. The CDR3 is 13 residues long. CDR1 and CDR2 (germline): GTSNPN, SVGIG (reference sequence). The CDR3 DNA reads as TGTGCCTGGAGCCCGGGACAGGGTAATGGCTACACCTTC. It encodes CAWSPGQGNGYTF.

The count of this clone is one. The rearrangement joins TRBV5-1 to TRBJ1-2, with 7 bases fitting TRBD1. CDR1 and CDR2 (germline): SGHRS, YFSETQ. J lost 5 bases, V lost 4 bases, and 8 bases had no gene match. CDR3 length: 14 residues. CDR3 in amino acids: CASSAGQSRYGYTF. DNA for the CDR3: TGCGCCAGCAGCGCGGGACAGAGTCGATATGGCTACACCTTC. The variable domain in full, completed from reference TRBV5-1 and TRBJ1-2, reads KAGVTQTPRYLIKTRGQQVTLSCSPISGHRSVSWYQQTPGQGLQFLFEYFSETQRNKGNFPGRFSGRQFSNSRSEMNVSTLELGDSALYLCASSAGQSRYGYTFGSGTRLTVV.

The genes are TRBV30 and TRBJ2-5; either TRBD1 or TRBD2 may fit D (6 bases each). Trimming took 8 bases from V and 5 from J, leaving 18 bases between them. Germline V gene lookup returns CDR1 GTSNPN and CDR2 SVGIG (reference sequence). The CDR3 loop spans 13 amino acids. CDR3 bases: TGTGCCACCGACCCGGGGGCGATGGAGACCCAGTACTTC. It codes for CATDPGAMETQYF. The full variable domain, its missing parts supplied by reference TRBV30 and TRBJ2-5, is SQTIHQWPATLVQPVGSPLSLECTVEGTSNPNLYWYRQAAGRGLQLLFYSVGIGQISSEVPQNLSASRPQDRQFILSSKKLLLSDSGFYLCATDPGAMETQYFGPGTRLLVL.

The DNA for the CDR3 is TGCGCCAGCAGCTTGGCGTTAAGGGTCAATGAGCAGTTCTTC. It is translated as CASSLALRVNEQFF. This rearrangement joins TRBV5-1 to TRBJ2-1; no definite D call. The CDR3 has 14 residues. Trimming shortened V by 0 bases and J by 6 bases, and 10 bases separated the two germline ends. The germline V gene encodes CDR1 SGHRS and CDR2 YFSETQ.

V is TRBV7-9 and J is TRBJ2-3, with 8 bases that match TRBD2. CDR1 is SEHNR and CDR2 is FQNEAQ in the germline V gene (reference sequence). The CDR3 consists of 15 residues. Unmatched junction bases numbered 6, after V lost 5 bases and J lost 2 bases. CDR3 in DNA: TGTGCCAGCAGCAACGGACTAGCCGACACAGATACGCAGTATTTT. Translating it yields CASSNGLADTDTQYF.

On this clone: Other DNA sequences from this sample encode an identical CDR3 as well. The rearrangement links TRBV5-1 to TRBJ2-3; D ambiguous. Germline values: CDR1 SGHRS, CDR2 YFSETQ. V was clipped by 0 bases and J by 3 bases, with 2 bases between them. There are 12 residues in the CDR3. CDR3 sequence: CASSLETDTQYF. The CDR3 DNA reads TGCGCCAGCAGCTTGGAGACAGATACGCAGTATTTT.

The rearrangement joins TRBV5-4 to TRBJ2-3, with TRBD1 identical over 7 bases. The CDR3 sequence is 13 residues long. CDR1 is SGHNT and CDR2 is YYREEE in the germline V gene (reference sequence). V shed 5 bases, J shed 2 bases, and the junction held 2 bases outside the gene matches. The CDR3 loop is CASSEGATDTQYF. The DNA for the CDR3 is TGTGCCAGCAGTGAGGGGGCCACAGATACGCAGTATTTT. Combining the CDR3 with reference TRBV5-4 and TRBJ2-3 gives the whole variable domain ETGVTQSPTHLIKTRGQQVTLRCSSQSGHNTVSWYQQALGQGPQFIFQYYREEENGRGNFPPRFSGLQFPNYSSELNVNALELDDSALYLCASSEGATDTQYFGPGTRLTVL.

The chain joins TRBV20-1 to TRBJ2-3, with 10 nucleotides matching TRBD1. In germline, CDR1 is DFQATT, CDR2 SNEGSKA (reference sequence). The CDR3 is 11 amino acids. Losses at the gene ends were 5 bases for V and 8 bases for J; bases not matched to a gene: 1. The chain's CDR3 is CSAGDRGTQYF. CDR3 DNA sequence: TGCAGTGCTGGGGACAGGGGTACGCAGTATTTT.

This clone has more than one count but fewer than ten. CDR3 in amino acids: CASSSRRRETEAFF. CDR3 coding DNA: TGTGCCAGCAGCTCACGCCGCCGGGAAACTGAAGCTTTCTTT. This chain uses TRBV7-9 with TRBJ1-1; no definite D call. Trimming cost V 4 bases and J 5 bases, with 14 bases left between them. This CDR3 region has 14 residues. Germline CDR1 is SEHNR and CDR2 is FQNEAQ (reference sequence).

The chain has TRBV29-1 and TRBJ1-3; D remains ambiguous. From germline, CDR1 is SQVTM and CDR2 ANQGSEA. The V gene lost 4 bases and the J gene lost 0 bases, with 7 bases spanning the gap. The length of the CDR3 is 13 residues. The CDR3 sequence: CSVAWGSGNTIYF. The CDR3 DNA follows: TGCAGCGTTGCTTGGGGCTCTGGAAACACCATATATTTT.

In regard to this clone: Within the sample, other DNA sequences also encode this same CDR3. The chain is built from TRBV15 and TRBJ2-5; D possibly uses TRBD1 or TRBD2 (5 bases each). CDR3 length equals 14 residues. Germline loops: CDR1 LNHNV, CDR2 YYDKDF (reference sequence). V was shortened by 0 bases and J by 3 bases, with 8 bases between the two germline ends. CDR3 residues: CATSRDRGEETQYF. CDR3 coding DNA: TGTGCCACCAGCAGAGATCGAGGGGAAGAGACCCAGTACTTC. Full variable domain (remainder filled in from reference TRBV15 and TRBJ2-5): DAMVIQNPRYQVTQFGKPVTLSCSQTLNHNVMYWYQQKSSQAPKLLFHYYDKDFNNEADTPDNFQSRRPNTSFCFLDIRSPGLGDTAMYLCATSRDRGEETQYFGPGTRLLVL.

V is TRBV2 and J is TRBJ2-7, with TRBD1 as a possible D gene (5 bases). The CDR3 spans 14 residues. Germline assignment: CDR1 SNHLY and CDR2 FYNNEI. V was shortened by 4 bases and J by 6 bases, with 16 bases between the two germline ends. The CDR3 DNA is TGTGCCAGCAGTGTCGGGCAGGGCCCTCGCGAGCAGTACTTC. It specifies CASSVGQGPREQYF.